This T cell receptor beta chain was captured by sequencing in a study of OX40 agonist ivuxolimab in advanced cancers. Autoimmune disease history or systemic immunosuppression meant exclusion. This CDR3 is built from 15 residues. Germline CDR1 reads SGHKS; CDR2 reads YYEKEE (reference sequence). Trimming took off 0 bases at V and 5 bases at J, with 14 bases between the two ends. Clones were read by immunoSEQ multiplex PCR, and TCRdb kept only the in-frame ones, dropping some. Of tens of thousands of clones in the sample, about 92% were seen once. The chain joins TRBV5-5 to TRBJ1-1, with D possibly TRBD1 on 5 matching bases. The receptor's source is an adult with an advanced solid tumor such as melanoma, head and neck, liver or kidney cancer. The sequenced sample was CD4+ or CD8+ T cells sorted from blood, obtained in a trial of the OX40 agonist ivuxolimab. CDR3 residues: CASSLVDRGRTEAFF. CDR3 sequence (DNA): TGTGCCAGCAGCTTGGTAGACAGAGGTAGGACTGAAGCTTTCTTT.